Below, 2 T cell receptor beta chains from the same sample are listed, as sequenced in a study of blood T cell repertoires in COVID-19. The protocol was immunoSEQ multiplex PCR, while the TCRdb copy is restricted to in-frame clones and leaves out a portion. Counted here are fewer than 200,000 clones, approximately 82% occurring once; the ten biggest clones make up 15% to 20%. The material sequenced was PBMCs or T cells enriched from blood (not recorded which). These receptors all stem from a woman in her fifties or sixties who had recovered from COVID-19.

This clone was recorded once. The V call is TRBV20-1, the J call TRBJ1-1, with 7 bases identical to TRBD1. Germline CDR1 is DFQATT and CDR2 is SNEGSKA (reference sequence). The CDR3 loop spans 16 amino acids. Trimming took 3 bases from V and 0 from J; bases not matched to a gene: 10. CDR3 sequence reads: CSASGRQGPMNTEAFF. For the CDR3, the DNA is TGCAGTGCTAGTGGAAGACAGGGACCTATGAACACTGAAGCTTTCTTT.

The CDR3 is CASSSDRGADYGYTF. CDR3 DNA: TGTGCCAGCAGCAGCGACAGGGGAGCGGACTATGGCTACACCTTC. J is TRBJ1-2 and V is TRBV5-6; 8 bases agree with TRBD1. Germline CDR1 SGHDT, CDR2 YYEEEE. The CDR3 runs 15 residues. J lost 3 bases, V lost 4 bases, and 8 bases had no gene match.